The 14 T cell receptor beta chains below were found in one sample sequenced in a study of molecular identifiers for immune sequencing clone quantification. From the PCR reads, TCRdb called clonotypes with MiXCR, one entry per CDR3 protein. Here the sample spans 350,000 or so distinct CDR3 sequences, about a fifth being singletons. Specimen: naive CD8+ T cells from blood, with Jurkat cell RNA spiked in. Subset: FACS-sorted CD8+CD4-CCR7+CD45RA+ naive T cells. The receptors derive from a human donor in good health. Some libraries in this study had Jurkat cell RNA spiked in.

As to this clonotype: A read error may explain this, as a much larger clone is one base away. The conserved final phenylalanine or tryptophan is absent from the CDR3, which likely points to a read error. The CDR3 nucleotides are TGTGCCAGCAGCCCAAAAGGACAGGGTCCTAGCGGGAGGGCCCTCTACGAGCAGTACCTC. This sequence encodes CASSPKGQGPSGRALYEQYL. The V gene is TRBV7-8, the J gene TRBJ2-7; TRBD2 matches at 12 bases. From germline, CDR1 is SGHVS and CDR2 FQNEAQ. CDR3 length: 20 residues. The trim removed 5 bases at V and 3 bases at J, leaving 20 bases unmatched.

Concerning this clonotype itself: This may come from a read error, since a much larger clone is one base off. The chain has TRBV29-1 and TRBJ2-2; 8 bases are a match to TRBD2. Germline lookup yields CDR1 SQVTM and CDR2 ANQGSEA. The V segment lost 5 bases and the J segment 6 bases; nucleotides outside the gene matches: 5. This CDR3 comprises 13 residues. Here the CDR3 reads CSVHGGRPGELFF. The CDR3 DNA is TGCAGCGTTCATGGCGGGAGGCCCGGGGAGCTGTTTTTT.

A word on this clonotype: Possible read error: a much larger clone is one base away. The chain carries TRBV20-1 and TRBJ2-7; TRBD1 matches 8 bases. Germline values: CDR1 DFQATT, CDR2 SNEGSKA (reference sequence). The CDR3 is 12 amino acids. The CDR3 is CNAIGQGHEQYF. For the CDR3, the DNA is TGCAATGCTATTGGACAGGGCCACGAGCAGTACTTC.

Details on this clonotype: Possible read error: a much larger clone is one base away. As the CDR3 is not closed by the conserved phenylalanine or tryptophan, this likely results from a read error. The chain employs TRBV7-9 and TRBJ2-3; D remains unclear. Germline CDR1 SEHNR, CDR2 FQNEAQ (reference sequence). The CDR3 is made up of 13 amino acids. V was clipped by 2 bases and J by 2 bases, with 5 bases between them. The CDR3 spells CASSLIDTDTQYS. The CDR3 DNA reads TGTGCCAGCAGCTTAATTGACACAGATACGCAGTATTCT.

This clonotype showed up many times. The chain is built from TRBV5-1 and TRBJ2-3; 11 positions match TRBD2. Per germline, CDR1 SGHRS and CDR2 YFSETQ. The length of the CDR3 is 16 residues. J lost 4 bases, V lost 7 bases, and 11 bases had no gene match. CDR3: CASHEGIAGGPDTQYF. The DNA for the CDR3 is TGCGCCAGCCACGAAGGAATAGCGGGAGGGCCAGATACGCAGTATTTT.

Comment on this clonotype: A junction end diverges from the germline sequence, so it may reflect a read error. The chain links TRBV9 to TRBJ1-6; 9 bases are shared with TRBD1. CDR3 size: 15 residues. Looked up from germline, CDR1 is SGDLS and CDR2 is YYNGEE. The CDR3 DNA sequence: TGTGCCAGCAGCGGGACAGGGGTCGATAATCCACCCCTCCACTTT. This codes for CASSGTGVDNPPLHF.

Ten or more counts support this clonotype. The chain carries TRBV15 and TRBJ1-5; weak D call: TRBD1 (5 bases). Germline V gene lookup returns CDR1 LNHNV and CDR2 YYDKDF (reference sequence). Deletions cut 3 bases from V and 3 bases from J, with 33 bases between. This CDR3 comprises 22 residues. The chain's CDR3 is CATSRPLMGHEALVRVNQPQHF. DNA for the CDR3: TGTGCCACCAGCAGGCCGCTGATGGGGCATGAAGCCCTCGTTAGAGTCAATCAGCCCCAGCATTTT.

This clonotype was recorded at least ten times. The chain links TRBV6-2 or TRBV6-3 to TRBJ1-6; 7 bases align to TRBD1. The CDR3 length is 14 residues. V shed 4 bases, J shed 12 bases, and the junction held 9 bases outside the gene matches. Germline V gene data show CDR1 as MNHEY and CDR2 as SVGEGT. CDR3 sequence reads: CASSSALTGRPLHF. The CDR3 DNA follows: TGTGCCAGCAGTTCCGCCCTGACAGGGAGACCCCTCCACTTT.

This clonotype was seen ten or more times. The junction differs from germline at one of its ends, possibly a read error. The V gene is TRBV4-3, the J gene TRBJ1-1; no definite D call. CDR1 is LGHNA, CDR2 YSLEER, per germline. This CDR3 is built from 14 residues. The DNA for the CDR3 is TGCGCCAGCCGCCAAGGGCTCTCGGGCACTGAAGCTTTCTTT. Its translation is CASRQGLSGTEAFF.

This clonotype showed up just a few times. The genes are TRBV24-1 and TRBJ2-3; 9 bases agree with TRBD1. CDR1 is KGHDR, CDR2 SFDVKD, per germline. The CDR3 loop spans 16 amino acids. V lost 2 bases to trimming and J lost 4 bases; unmatched junction nucleotides: 6. This chain's CDR3 is CATSDSRTGDPDTQYF. The CDR3 region has the DNA TGTGCCACCAGTGATTCTAGGACAGGGGATCCAGATACGCAGTATTTT.

There are many counts of this clonotype. The chain joins TRBV5-8 to TRBJ1-1, with 8 bases matching TRBD1. This CDR3 is 14 amino acids long. Germline loops: CDR1 SGHTS, CDR2 YDEGEE. J gave up 7 bases and V 5 bases, and 10 bases lay outside the gene matches. CDR3 amino acids: CASSLDRGRFEAFF. CDR3 nucleotide sequence: TGTGCCAGCAGTCTAGACAGGGGAAGGTTTGAAGCTTTCTTT.

As to this clonotype: A clone one base away is much larger, so this may be a read error. The final CDR3 position lacks the conserved phenylalanine or tryptophan, pointing to a likely read error. This rearrangement joins TRBV20-1 to TRBJ2-3; 9 bases are shared with TRBD2. The V and J ends lost 1 base and 5 bases, in that order; junction bases with no gene match: 7. CDR1 and CDR2 (germline): DFQATT, SNEGSKA (reference sequence). CDR3 length: 15 residues. The CDR3 DNA sequence: TGCAGTGCTAGAGGAGCGGGGGGATCGGGAGATACGCAGTATCTT. Translation: CSARGAGGSGDTQYL.

This clonotype has just one count. One base away lies a much larger clone, so this may be a sequencing read error. The chain recombines TRBV7-9 with TRBJ2-5, with D unresolved. This CDR3 is 15 amino acids long. Germline V gives CDR1 SEHNR, CDR2 FQNEAQ (reference sequence). The CDR3 coding sequence is TGTGCCAGCAGCTTAGTTGCATCGTACCAAGAGATCCAGTACTTC. Translation: CASSLVASYQEIQYF.

Concerning this clonotype itself: A clone one base away is much larger, so this may be a read error. V usage is TRBV3-1 and J usage is TRBJ2-3; D uncertain. Germline assignment: CDR1 LGHDT and CDR2 YNNKEL (reference sequence). This CDR3 is 14 amino acids long. This CDR3 is CAGSQDPSVDTQYF. In nucleotides, the CDR3 is TGTGCCGGCAGCCAAGACCCCTCCGTCGATACGCAGTATTTT.